This T cell receptor (beta chain) was found in a study of early stage breast cancer tumors. Looking at the study overall: Of around 16 invasive breast tumors, more than ten were hormone receptor-positive, HER2-negative.

Only one count was recorded for this clone. The protocol was immunoSEQ multiplex PCR, while the TCRdb copy is restricted to in-frame clones and leaves out a portion. Counted here are 40,000 to 60,000 clones, 65% to 90% occurring once; the ten biggest clones make up about 1.4%. In germline, CDR1 is MNHEY, CDR2 SVGAGI. Deletions cut 3 bases from V and 1 base from J, with 12 bases between. The CDR3 runs 15 residues. The chain is built from TRBV6-5 and TRBJ1-1; D might be TRBD1 (6 bases). The source of this sequence is a person aged 45 to 60 with breast cancer. Sequencing was performed on blood. CDR3 DNA sequence: TGTGCCAGCAGTTATTTCCCACAGGGGAACACTGAAGCTTTCTTT. It codes for CASSYFPQGNTEAFF.